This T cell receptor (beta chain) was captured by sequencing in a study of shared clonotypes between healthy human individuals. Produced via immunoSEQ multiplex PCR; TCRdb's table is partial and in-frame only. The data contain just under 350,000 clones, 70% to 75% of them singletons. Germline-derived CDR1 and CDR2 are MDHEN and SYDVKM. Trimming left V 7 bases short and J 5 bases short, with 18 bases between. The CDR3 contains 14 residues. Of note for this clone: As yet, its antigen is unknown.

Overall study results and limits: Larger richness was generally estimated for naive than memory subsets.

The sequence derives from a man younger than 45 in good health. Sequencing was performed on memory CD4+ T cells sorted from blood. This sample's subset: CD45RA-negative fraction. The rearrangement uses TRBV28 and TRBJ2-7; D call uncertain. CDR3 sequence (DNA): TGTGCCAGCATTAATGGTGGGGTCGAGGACGAGCAGTACTTC. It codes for CASINGGVEDEQYF.